These T cell receptor beta chains were read from a single sample in a study of T cells after yellow fever vaccination. TCRdb reanalysed the 5' RACE reads using MiXCR and keeps one entry per CDR3 protein. The sample gives around 250,000 distinct CDR3 sequences, 5.2% of which show up once; roughly 3.5% is in the top ten. The sequencing used CD4+ T cells sorted from PBMCs, collected on the day of the yellow fever booster vaccination. Every receptor here comes from a man aged 18 to 29 who received the YFV17D yellow fever vaccine. Both conserved end residues are part of each CDR3. D genes are given only for firm matches. A row's size may be missing; if present it is once, few, many or a size class.

d_gene | j_gene | v_gene | abundance | CDR3nt | CDR3aa
- | TRBJ1-1 | TRBV20-1 | few | TGCAGTGCTAGGGGAAGGGGAGCTTTCTTT | CSARGRGAFF
TRBD1 | TRBJ2-7 | TRBV20-1 | many | TGCAGTGCTACTCAGACAGGGGAGGACGAGCAGTACTTC | CSATQTGEDEQYF
- | TRBJ2-3 | TRBV10-3 | many | TGTGCCATCAAGGACAGCACAGATACGCAGTATTTT | CAIKDSTDTQYF
- | TRBJ2-5 | TRBV6-2/TRBV6-3 | - | TGTGCCAGCAGTTACTCTATAGCGGCGGGGGAGACCCAGTACTTC | CASSYSIAAGETQYF
- | TRBJ1-4 | TRBV7-2 | - | TGTGCCAGCAGCTTAGGGTTAGCTAATGAAAAACTGTTTTTT | CASSLGLANEKLFF
TRBD1 | TRBJ2-2 | TRBV5-1 | - | TGCGCCAGCAGCTGGGGACAGGGGAACACCGGGGAGCTGTTTTTT | CASSWGQGNTGELFF
TRBD1 | TRBJ2-4 | TRBV27 | many | TGTGCCAGCAGGGGGACAGGGGGCCAAAACATTCAGTACTTC | CASRGTGGQNIQYF
- | TRBJ1-4 | TRBV5-1 | few | TGCGCCAGCAGCTTGTCGGGGGGGACCAATGAAAAACTGTTTTTT | CASSLSGGTNEKLFF
- | TRBJ1-1 | TRBV5-1 | few | TGCGCCAGCAGCTTGGGGGGACACCTGAACACTGAAGCTTTCTTT | CASSLGGHLNTEAFF
TRBD1 | TRBJ1-2 | TRBV20-1 | few | TGCAGTGCCTCGGACAGGGGGAGCGGCTACACCTTC | CSASDRGSGYTF
TRBD1 | TRBJ2-5 | TRBV4-1 | - | TGCGCCAGCAGCAAAGGACAGGGACCTTACCAAGAGACCCAGTACTTC | CASSKGQGPYQETQYF
- | TRBJ1-5 | TRBV6-6 | few | TGTGCCAGCAGTTCGAACAGAGGCGCTCAGCCCCAGCATTTT | CASSSNRGAQPQHF
TRBD1 | TRBJ1-1 | TRBV5-1 | few | TGCGCCAGCAGCTCCTGGACAGGGGGAGCGGCTGAAGCTTTCTTT | CASSSWTGGAAEAFF
TRBD1 | TRBJ1-1 | TRBV5-1 | few | TGCGCCAGCAGCTTGTACTCCAGGGGGCGACGGGACACTGAAGCTTTCTTT | CASSLYSRGRRDTEAFF
TRBD2 | TRBJ2-5 | TRBV3-1 | few | TGTGCCAGCAGCTCGCGGGGGGGCGGGCAAGAGACCCAGTACTTC | CASSSRGGGQETQYF
TRBD2 | TRBJ2-1 | TRBV7-2 | - | TGTGCCAGCAGCTCTACAAGCGGGGGGGTTGAGCAGTTCTTC | CASSSTSGGVEQFF
- | TRBJ1-5 | TRBV20-1 | few | TGCAGTGCTGACCGGGACATTGGCAATCAGCCCCAGCATTTT | CSADRDIGNQPQHF
- | TRBJ2-3 | TRBV7-2 | many | TGTGCCAGCAGCCTCGAGAGCACAGATACGCAGTATTTT | CASSLESTDTQYF
- | TRBJ1-1 | TRBV7-9 | - | TGTGCCAGCACACAGCAGTCGGGGGCGAGGGGCACTGAAGCTTTCTTT | CASTQQSGARGTEAFF
- | TRBJ2-7 | TRBV10-3 | many | TGTGCCATCAGTGATATCCAGGGTACGTCCTACGAGCAGTACTTC | CAISDIQGTSYEQYF
- | TRBJ2-3 | TRBV20-1 | few | TGCAGTGCTAGAGTGGGGAGCACAGATACGCAGTATTTT | CSARVGSTDTQYF
- | TRBJ1-2 | TRBV7-2 | many | TGTGCCAGCAGCTTCCGGGGCAACTATGGCTACACCTTC | CASSFRGNYGYTF
- | TRBJ1-1 | TRBV12-3/TRBV12-4 | many | TGTGCCAGCAGCGGCGGGATGAACACTGAAGCTTTCTTT | CASSGGMNTEAFF
- | TRBJ1-6 | TRBV20-1 | - | TGCAGTGCTAGAGAACCGGGTAGAAATTCACCCCTCCACTTT | CSAREPGRNSPLHF
- | TRBJ2-5 | TRBV7-2 | many | TGTGCCAGCAGCTTAGAGACTAACGAAAGAAAGACCCAGTACTTC | CASSLETNERKTQYF
TRBD2 | TRBJ2-2 | TRBV6-2/TRBV6-3 | few | TGTGCCAGCAGCCTTCCCGGGACTAGCGTTGACGGGGAGCTGTTTTTT | CASSLPGTSVDGELFF
- | TRBJ1-4 | TRBV4-3 | - | TGCGCCAGCAGCCAAGAAAAAGGGCTGGGGGAAAAACTGTTTTTT | CASSQEKGLGEKLFF
TRBD2 | TRBJ2-1 | TRBV7-6 | many | TGTGCCAGCAGCTTCCTTAGACTAGCCTCCTACAATGAGCAGTTCTTC | CASSFLRLASYNEQFF
- | TRBJ1-1 | TRBV6-5 | many | TGTGCCAGCAGAACCGACAGGATGGGTACTGAAGCTTTCTTT | CASRTDRMGTEAFF
TRBD1 | TRBJ1-1 | TRBV18 | few | TGTGCCAGCTCACCACCGGGGGACAGGGATCAGGCTTTCTTT | CASSPPGDRDQAFF